These 6 T cell receptor beta chains were sequenced from one sample in a study of cytomegalovirus exposure and HLA in healthy donors. Both 60 Vbeta primers and 13 Jbeta primers went into the PCR. Method: immunoSEQ multiplex PCR; TCRdb's copy keeps in-frame clones and lacks some. The repertoire table contains about 110,000 clones. The sequencing input was PBMCs. These receptors originate from a man aged 35 to 55 in good health and CMV-seropositive.

The chain has TRBV9 and TRBJ2-7; tentative D call: TRBD1 (5 bases). V lost 0 bases to trimming and J lost 5 bases, with 12 bases between them. The CDR3 contains 14 residues. CDR1 and CDR2 (germline): SGDLS, YYNGEE. DNA for the CDR3: TGTGCCAGCAGCGTAGAGGTTGGGGCCCACGAGCAGTACTTC. Residues: CASSVEVGAHEQYF.

This chain joins TRBV6-1 and TRBJ1-4; 7 nucleotides agree with TRBD1. This CDR3 is built from 16 residues. Germline loops: CDR1 MNHNS, CDR2 SASEGT. The V segment lost 2 bases and the J segment 2 bases; nucleotides outside the gene matches: 5. CDR3 amino acids: CASSEWRGPTNEKLFF. CDR3 in DNA: TGTGCCAGCAGTGAATGGAGGGGGCCCACTAATGAAAAACTGTTTTTT.

The V gene is TRBV28, the J gene TRBJ2-2, with TRBD1 as a possible D gene (5 bases). Germline values: CDR1 MDHEN, CDR2 SYDVKM. Trimming removed 3 bases from V and 5 bases from J, with 10 bases in between. This CDR3 is 14 amino acids long. The CDR3 coding sequence is TGTGCCAGCAGTTTTGGGCAGGGAACCGGGGAGCTGTTTTTT. This codes for CASSFGQGTGELFF.

V usage is TRBV7-9 and J usage is TRBJ2-1, with 14 nucleotides matching TRBD2. Trimming at V came to 4 bases and at J to 6 bases, leaving 2 bases not matched to a gene. This CDR3 spans 15 amino acids. The germline gives CDR1 SEHNR, CDR2 FQNEAQ (reference sequence). The CDR3 DNA reads as TGTGCCAGCAGCTCGACTAGCGGGAGGGCCAATGAGCAGTTCTTC. It codes for CASSSTSGRANEQFF.

In DNA form, the CDR3 reads TGTGCCAGCAGTGACGCGGGAGGGAGCTCCTACAATGAGCAGTTCTTC. It yields the protein CASSDAGGSSYNEQFF. This chain connects TRBV6-4 to TRBJ2-1; 9 bases are shared with TRBD2. Germline V CDR1 and CDR2: MRHNA, SNTAGT. The CDR3 extends over 16 amino acids. Trimming removed 2 bases from V and 0 bases from J; junction bases left unmatched: 2.

J is TRBJ1-1 and V is TRBV9; D uncertain. The CDR3 loop spans 13 amino acids. Germline CDR1 is SGDLS and CDR2 is YYNGEE. V lost 0 bases and J 3 bases, leaving 6 bases between the germline ends. CDR3 amino acids: CASSVGSYTEAFF. CDR3 DNA sequence: TGTGCCAGCAGCGTAGGCAGTTACACTGAAGCTTTCTTT.